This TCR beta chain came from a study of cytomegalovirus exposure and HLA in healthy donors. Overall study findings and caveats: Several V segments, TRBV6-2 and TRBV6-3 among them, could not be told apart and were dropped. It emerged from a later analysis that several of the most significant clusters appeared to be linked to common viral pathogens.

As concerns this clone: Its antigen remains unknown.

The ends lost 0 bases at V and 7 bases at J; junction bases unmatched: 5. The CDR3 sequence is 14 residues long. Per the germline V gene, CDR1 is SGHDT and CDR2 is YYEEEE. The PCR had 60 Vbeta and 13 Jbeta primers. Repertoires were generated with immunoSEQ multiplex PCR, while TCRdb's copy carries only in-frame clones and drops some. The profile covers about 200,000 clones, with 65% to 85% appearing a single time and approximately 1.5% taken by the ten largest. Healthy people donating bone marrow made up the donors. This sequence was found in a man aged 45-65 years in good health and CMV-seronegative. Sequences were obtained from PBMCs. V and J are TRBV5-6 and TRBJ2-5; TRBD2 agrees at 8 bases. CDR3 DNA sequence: TGTGCCAGCAGCTTGGCCGGGGGGGCTGGGACCCAGTACTTC. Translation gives CASSLAGGAGTQYF.